The TCR beta chain under discussion was sequenced for a study of T cell repertoires in cytomegalovirus infection. Study overall: It was the public TCR beta signatures that indicated both CMV infection and matching HLA type. Regarding the study as a whole: Ex vivo, HLA-C-restricted CMV-specific TCR beta clonotypes prevailed over the rest of the response. People with CMV and the relevant HLA were identified by cumulative public TCR beta family frequency.

Using its own MiXCR run on the reads, TCRdb lists one record per CDR3 protein. The table records roughly 320,000 distinct CDR3 sequences, roughly a tenth of them present only once. Germline CDR1 is SGHNT and CDR2 is YYREEE (reference sequence). Trimming took off 0 bases at V and 4 bases at J, with 13 bases between the two ends. CDR3 length: 15 amino acids. On this clonotype: Its matching antigen is unknown.

The sequencing sample was made of PBMCs. The gene calls are TRBV5-4 and TRBJ2-5; a weak D match, TRBD2 (5 bases). The receptor was isolated from a human donor in good health (CMV status not recorded). Some clones in this sample may be carry-over from other donors' samples. CDR3 DNA: TGTGCCAGCAGCTTGGATCGGCTAGCCAGAGAGACCCAGTACTTC. Its translation is CASSLDRLARETQYF.